This entry describes one TCR beta chain. The source of the sample is a study of control samples from healthy donors and cancer patients. Per germline, CDR1 SNHLY and CDR2 FYNNEI. Trimming cost V 6 bases and J 4 bases, with 12 bases left between them. This CDR3 has 13 residues. Data came from immunoSEQ multiplex PCR; TCRdb stores just in-frame clones and leaves some out. Among roughly 170,000 clones listed, about 94% were seen once. Material: blood. This TCR came from a woman aged 60-75 years in good health. V and J are TRBV2 and TRBJ1-2, with a tentative D call TRBD1 (5 bases). The CDR3 loop reads CASSERQIYGYTF. CDR3 bases: TGTGCCAGCAGCGAGCGACAGATCTATGGCTACACCTTC.